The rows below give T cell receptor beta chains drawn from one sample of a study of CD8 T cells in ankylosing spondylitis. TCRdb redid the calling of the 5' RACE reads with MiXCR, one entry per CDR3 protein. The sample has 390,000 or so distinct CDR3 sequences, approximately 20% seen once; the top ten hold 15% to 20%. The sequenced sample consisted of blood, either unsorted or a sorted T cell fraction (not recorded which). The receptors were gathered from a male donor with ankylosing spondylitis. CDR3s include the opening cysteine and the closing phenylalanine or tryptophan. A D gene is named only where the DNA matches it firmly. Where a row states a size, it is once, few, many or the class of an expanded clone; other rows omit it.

CATSRRDSYNEQFF | TGTGCCACCAGCAGACGGGACAGCTACAATGAGCAGTTCTTC | TRBD1 | TRBJ2-1 | NA | 14 | TRBV15
CASSHGQAGDTQYF | TGTGCCAGCTCACACGGACAGGCGGGGGATACGCAGTATTTT | NA | TRBJ2-3 | NA | 14 | TRBV18
CASSLASSGTYEQYF | TGTGCCAGCAGCTTAGCGTCTAGCGGAACCTACGAGCAGTACTTC | TRBD2 | TRBJ2-7 | NA | 15 | TRBV7-9
CASSQGDTRLAKNIQYF | TGCGCCAGCAGCCAAGGGGACACCAGGTTAGCCAAAAACATTCAGTACTTC | NA | TRBJ2-4 | many | 17 | TRBV5-1
CAIGPGQASYEQYF | TGTGCCATCGGGCCGGGACAAGCATCCTACGAGCAGTACTTC | NA | TRBJ2-7 | few | 14 | TRBV10-3
CASSTETQYF | TGTGCCAGCAGCACAGAGACCCAGTACTTC | NA | TRBJ2-5 | few | 10 | TRBV7-8
CASSFRWGGTYNEQFF | TGTGCCAGCAGCTTCCGCTGGGGGGGCACCTACAATGAGCAGTTCTTC | NA | TRBJ2-1 | NA | 16 | TRBV7-2
CAISPGENTIYF | TGTGCCATCAGCCCGGGAGAAAACACCATATATTTT | NA | TRBJ1-3 | many | 12 | TRBV10-3
CATSRDAGRGRSTDTQYF | TGTGCCACCAGCAGAGATGCGGGGAGGGGGAGAAGCACAGATACGCAGTATTTT | NA | TRBJ2-3 | few | 18 | TRBV15
CSGGYSSYNEQFF | TGCAGCGGCGGCTACAGCTCCTACAATGAGCAGTTCTTC | NA | TRBJ2-1 | few | 13 | TRBV29-1
CASSLERDTQYF | TGCGCCAGCAGCTTGGAGCGGGATACGCAGTATTTT | NA | TRBJ2-3 | few | 12 | TRBV5-1
CASSPVSYEQYF | TGTGCCAGCAGCCCAGTGAGTTACGAGCAGTACTTC | NA | TRBJ2-7 | NA | 12 | TRBV2
CASSPPNRGLQFF | TGTGCCAGCAGTCCCCCGAATAGGGGGTTGCAGTTCTTC | NA | TRBJ2-1 | NA | 13 | TRBV28
CSAPRLAGINEQFF | TGCAGTGCCCCTCGTCTAGCGGGAATCAATGAGCAGTTCTTC | TRBD2 | TRBJ2-1 | few | 14 | TRBV20-1
CASSVVTAMNTEAFF | TGTGCCAGCAGCGTGGTGACAGCCATGAACACTGAAGCTTTCTTT | NA | TRBJ1-1 | NA | 15 | TRBV9
CSVVGGSNTGELFF | TGCAGCGTTGTTGGCGGGAGTAACACCGGGGAGCTGTTTTTT | TRBD2 | TRBJ2-2 | NA | 14 | TRBV29-1
CASSLGGGRGNSPLHF | TGTGCCAGCAGCTTAGGGGGCGGCCGAGGAAATTCACCCCTCCACTTT | TRBD1 | TRBJ1-6 | NA | 16 | TRBV27
CASSPGSLFAGELFF | TGTGCCAGCAGCCCCGGTTCTTTGTTCGCCGGGGAGCTGTTTTTT | NA | TRBJ2-2 | few | 15 | TRBV3-1
CASTQGYSQAFF | TGTGCCAGCACTCAGGGCTACTCCCAAGCTTTCTTT | NA | TRBJ1-1 | few | 12 | TRBV28
CASSHLGANYEQYF | TGTGCCAGCAGCCACCTCGGAGCCAACTACGAGCAGTACTTC | NA | TRBJ2-7 | few | 14 | TRBV3-1
CASTPPGFGEQYF | TGTGCCAGCACCCCGCCCGGGTTCGGCGAGCAGTACTTC | NA | TRBJ2-7 | NA | 13 | TRBV6-1
CASSLASGANVLTF | TGCGCCAGCAGCTTGGCCTCTGGGGCCAACGTCCTGACTTTC | NA | TRBJ2-6 | NA | 14 | TRBV5-1
CASSEYDGSNEQFF | TGTGCCAGCAGTGAATATGACGGATCCAATGAGCAGTTCTTC | NA | TRBJ2-1 | NA | 14 | TRBV25-1
CASSLETGSYGYTF | TGCGCCAGCAGCTTGGAAACAGGGAGCTATGGCTACACCTTC | NA | TRBJ1-2 | NA | 14 | TRBV5-1
CASSQESGLAGVYEQYF | TGTGCCAGCAGCCAAGAATCGGGACTAGCGGGAGTCTACGAGCAGTACTTC | TRBD2 | TRBJ2-7 | once | 17 | TRBV3-1
CASSDAAGYRVQYF | TGTGCCAGCAGTGACGCGGCAGGGTATCGCGTGCAGTACTTC | NA | TRBJ2-7 | few | 14 | TRBV25-1
CASSFSWDPRADPGYTF | TGTGCCAGCTCATTCTCTTGGGACCCGCGGGCGGATCCTGGCTACACCTTC | NA | TRBJ1-2 | NA | 17 | TRBV18
CAWSGIRGFGVLTF | TGTGCCTGGAGTGGCATCAGGGGCTTCGGAGTCCTGACTTTC | NA | TRBJ2-6 | NA | 14 | TRBV30
CASNTNQGDEQYF | TGTGCCAGCAACACAAACCAGGGGGACGAGCAGTACTTC | TRBD1 | TRBJ2-7 | few | 13 | TRBV3-1
CSASTRDRGSTEAFF | TGCAGTGCTAGTACCCGGGACAGAGGATCCACTGAAGCTTTCTTT | TRBD1 | TRBJ1-1 | few | 15 | TRBV20-1
CASGWGTGNTEAFF | TGTGCTAGTGGTTGGGGGACAGGGAACACTGAAGCTTTCTTT | TRBD1 | TRBJ1-1 | NA | 14 | TRBV12-5
CASSLYTGTGVEKLFF | TGTGCCAGCAGCTTATACACCGGGACAGGGGTCGAAAAACTGTTTTTT | TRBD1 | TRBJ1-4 | few | 16 | TRBV7-8
CASRWENYGYTF | TGTGCAAGTCGTTGGGAAAACTATGGCTACACCTTC | NA | TRBJ1-2 | NA | 12 | TRBV12-2
CASSLLAGGTYEQFF | TGTGCCAGCAGTTTACTAGCGGGAGGTACATATGAGCAGTTCTTC | TRBD2 | TRBJ2-1 | NA | 15 | TRBV12-3/TRBV12-4
CASSDKNRGGTEAFF | TGTGCCAGCAGTGACAAAAACAGGGGAGGGACTGAAGCTTTCTTT | TRBD1 | TRBJ1-1 | once | 15 | TRBV25-1
CASSQGTSGHNEQFF | TGTGCCAGCAGCCAAGGGACTAGCGGGCACAATGAGCAGTTCTTC | TRBD2 | TRBJ2-1 | few | 15 | TRBV3-1
CASSYSVGADTQYF | TGTGCCAGCAGCTATAGCGTGGGCGCAGATACGCAGTATTTT | NA | TRBJ2-3 | NA | 14 | TRBV7-2
CASSFPRRESTGELFF | TGCGCCAGCAGCTTTCCCAGGCGGGAGAGTACCGGGGAGCTGTTTTTT | TRBD2 | TRBJ2-2 | NA | 16 | TRBV5-1
CAISPSGGWGMNTEAFF | TGTGCCATCAGCCCTTCAGGGGGCTGGGGGATGAACACTGAAGCTTTCTTT | TRBD1 | TRBJ1-1 | NA | 17 | TRBV10-3
CASSVGLAGGQETQYF | TGTGCCAGCAGCGTAGGGCTAGCGGGAGGTCAAGAGACCCAGTACTTC | TRBD2 | TRBJ2-5 | NA | 16 | TRBV9
CASSYSNVASEEFF | TGTGCCAGCAGTTACTCGAACGTAGCGAGCGAGGAGTTCTTC | NA | TRBJ2-1 | NA | 14 | TRBV6-2/TRBV6-3
CASSQGGHPNQPQHF | TGTGCCAGCAGCCAGGGAGGACACCCCAATCAGCCCCAGCATTTT | NA | TRBJ1-5 | NA | 15 | TRBV3-1
CSVEWTGVSYEQYF | TGCAGCGTTGAGTGGACAGGGGTCAGCTACGAGCAGTACTTC | TRBD1 | TRBJ2-7 | many | 14 | TRBV29-1
CASQQGFDQPQHF | TGTGCCAGCCAACAGGGCTTCGATCAGCCCCAGCATTTT | NA | TRBJ1-5 | many | 13 | TRBV12-3/TRBV12-4
CASTRGPSGVRYNEQFF | TGTGCCAGCACCCGAGGGCCTAGCGGGGTTCGTTACAATGAGCAGTTCTTC | TRBD2 | TRBJ2-1 | NA | 17 | TRBV3-1
CASSSGTGYQPQHF | TGTGCCAGCAGTTCCGGGACAGGCTATCAGCCCCAGCATTTT | TRBD1 | TRBJ1-5 | few | 14 | TRBV12-3/TRBV12-4
CASSLDGSGSAGNTIYF | TGTGCCAGCAGCTTGGACGGGTCAGGTTCTGCTGGAAACACCATATATTTT | NA | TRBJ1-3 | few | 17 | TRBV5-6
CASSKNSNQPQHF | TGTGCCAGCAGCAAAAATAGCAATCAGCCCCAGCATTTT | NA | TRBJ1-5 | NA | 13 | TRBV7-3
CSGRGGDYGYTF | TGCAGCGGCCGGGGAGGGGACTATGGCTACACCTTC | NA | TRBJ1-2 | NA | 12 | TRBV29-1
CASSPRRVWGYTF | TGTGCCAGCAGTCCACGGAGGGTCTGGGGCTACACCTTC | NA | TRBJ1-2 | few | 13 | TRBV5-6
CASSYASSGRNEQFF | TGTGCCAGCAGTTACGCGTCTAGCGGGAGAAATGAGCAGTTCTTC | TRBD2 | TRBJ2-1 | NA | 15 | TRBV6-2/TRBV6-3
CAITTTSGTSSNTQYF | TGTGCCATCACCACTACCTCAGGGACTAGCTCAAATACGCAGTATTTT | TRBD2 | TRBJ2-3 | once | 16 | TRBV10-3
CASSPSWDRYEQYF | TGTGCCAGCTCACCATCATGGGATCGCTACGAGCAGTACTTC | NA | TRBJ2-7 | NA | 14 | TRBV18
CSAFRGNTIYF | TGCAGCGCGTTCCGGGGGAACACCATATATTTT | NA | TRBJ1-3 | few | 11 | TRBV29-1